A single T cell receptor (beta chain) is shown here with its context. Its antigen remains undetermined. The record has no base qualities; no much larger clone is one base away. These data originate in a study of technical replicates of blood from four donors (dated by TCRdb to between 2016 and 2019). Counted from cysteine to phenylalanine, this CDR3 has 16 amino acids. Here the CDR3 DNA is all that survives: 48 bases in frame from base 1. Relative to germline, V is 0 bases shorter and J is 5 bases shorter, with 14 bases between their ends. CDR1 and CDR2 (WNHNN, SYGVQD) derive from the germline V gene (reference sequence). Libraries were built with the immunoSEQ multiplex PCR assay. TCRdb re-hosts the immuneACCESS table, in-frame sequences only. Its copies lack some clones; in the studies checked, an unresolved V gene accounts for under half of them, and the cause for the rest is not known. The sample includes under 85,000 clones, with 90% to 95% observed a single time. The ten largest clones take up about 0.41% of the sample.

The receptor was derived from a human donor in good health. The chain links TRBV10-1 with TRBJ2-1; D gene: possibly TRBD1, on 6 matching bases. The specimen sequenced was T cells isolated from PBMCs. This receptor carries the CDR3 CASSESRGNWDNEQFF. The nucleotides are TGCGCCAGCAGTGAGTCGAGGGGGAATTGGGACAATGAGCAGTTCTTC.